These 24 T cell receptor beta chains share one sample of origin, sequenced in a study of identical twins. Each CDR3 protein is one row after TCRdb ran MiXCR on the 5' RACE reads. The sample lists about 18,000 distinct CDR3 sequences, 69% occurring once. Material: memory (CD45RO+) T cells sorted from blood. All receptors derive from a woman younger than 30 in good health. This table probably holds off-target reads from a library built for another chain.

The chain combines TRBV6-2 or TRBV6-3 with TRBJ1-5; 10 bases match TRBD1. J was trimmed by 6 bases and V by 2 bases; bases with no gene match: 10. Germline CDR1 is MNHEY and CDR2 is SVGEGT. The CDR3 covers 17 residues. This chain's CDR3 is CASSYPGTGVRSQPQHF. The DNA of the CDR3 is TGTGCCAGCAGTTACCCCGGGACAGGGGTAAGAAGTCAGCCCCAGCATTTT.

The chain recombines TRBV6-2 or TRBV6-3 with TRBJ2-4, with D uncertain. The CDR3 is 14 residues long. Trimming took off 4 bases at V and 7 bases at J, with 14 bases between the two ends. In germline, CDR1 is MNHEY, CDR2 SVGEGT. The CDR3 is CASSFRRPSNIQYF. CDR3 coding DNA: TGTGCCAGCAGTTTTCGACGCCCGAGTAACATTCAGTACTTC.

This clonotype was observed a handful of times. The chain employs TRBV29-1 and TRBJ2-7; TRBD2 might be the D (6 bases). V was shortened by 8 bases and J by 5 bases, with 13 bases between the two germline ends. CDR3 length: 11 residues. Germline V lookup: CDR1 SQVTM, CDR2 ANQGSEA. CDR3 amino acids: CSTESGHEQYF. DNA for the CDR3: TGCAGCACTGAGAGCGGGCACGAGCAGTACTTC.

The V and J genes are TRBV28 and TRBJ2-1, with 7 bases matching TRBD2. The CDR3 totals 16 residues. Trimming cost V 10 bases and J 4 bases; bases outside gene matches: 16. CDR1 and CDR2 (germline): MDHEN, SYDVKM. CDR3 in amino acids: CATLTSIPTHYNEQFF. DNA of the CDR3: TGTGCCACCCTGACTAGCATCCCAACACATTACAATGAGCAGTTCTTC.

The chain is built from TRBV5-6 and TRBJ1-2; 8 nucleotides align to TRBD1. Germline CDR1 is SGHDT and CDR2 is YYEEEE. The trim removed 0 bases at V and 5 bases at J, leaving 3 bases unmatched. The CDR3 runs 14 residues. This CDR3 reads CASSLGTGSYGYTF. In DNA form, the CDR3 reads TGTGCCAGCAGCTTGGGGACAGGGTCGTATGGCTACACCTTC.

The CDR3 DNA sequence: TGTGCAAGTCGTTTTCCCGTTGGGTACACTGAAGCTTTCTTT. Translating gives CASRFPVGYTEAFF. The chain combines TRBV12-2 with TRBJ1-1; no DNA check was done on the table's D call, TRBD1. TRBV12-2 is assigned pseudogene status. The CDR3 is 14 amino acids.

The chain has TRBV9 and TRBJ1-2; a weak D match, TRBD1 (5 bases). Germline CDR1 SGDLS, CDR2 YYNGEE. The CDR3 consists of 12 residues. The V end lost 0 bases, the J end lost 8 bases, and 8 bases lay between the germline ends. The CDR3 nucleotides read TGTGCCAGCAGCGTAGGAGAGGGGGGCTACACCTTC. Protein: CASSVGEGGYTF.

J is TRBJ2-7 and V is TRBV12-3 or TRBV12-4; D not resolved. The CDR3 length is 12 residues. The V end was cut by 3 bases, the J end by 4 bases, with 7 bases between. The CDR3 DNA sequence: TGTGCCAGCAGTTTTTCAGTATACGAGCAGTACTTC. This codes for CASSFSVYEQYF.

J is TRBJ2-1 and V is TRBV2; D unresolved. The germline V gene has CDR1 SNHLY and CDR2 FYNNEI. CDR3 length equals 16 residues. The V end lost 7 bases, the J end lost 5 bases, and 21 bases lay between the germline ends. CDR3 nucleotides: TGTGCCAGCACTCGATGGGAACTGGCGAAGAACAATGAGCAGTTCTTC. This encodes CASTRWELAKNNEQFF.

The rearrangement joins TRBV24-1 to TRBJ2-1; 8 bases match TRBD2. The germline gives CDR1 KGHDR, CDR2 SFDVKD. The CDR3 has 16 residues. J was trimmed by 0 bases and V by 4 bases; bases with no gene match: 4. The CDR3 region has the DNA TGTGCCACCAGTGAGGAGCGGGGGTTCTCCTACAATGAGCAGTTCTTC. Translation gives CATSEERGFSYNEQFF.

V and J are TRBV11-3 and TRBJ2-1, with D perhaps being TRBD1 or TRBD2 (6 bases each). Deletions cut 3 bases from V and 5 bases from J, with 14 bases between. The germline CDR1 and CDR2 sequences are SGHNT and YENEEA. This CDR3 spans 15 amino acids. The DNA of the CDR3 is TGTGCCAGCAGCTTTGGGGGGCAAGAGGACAATGAGCAGTTCTTC. Amino acid sequence: CASSFGGQEDNEQFF.

This clonotype was counted between two and nine times. V and J are TRBV7-3 and TRBJ2-2; tentative D call: TRBD1 (6 bases). From germline, CDR1 is SGHTA and CDR2 FQGTGA. The length of the CDR3 is 16 residues. The V end lost 0 bases, the J end lost 5 bases, and 13 bases lay between the germline ends. The DNA of the CDR3 is TGTGCCAGCAGCTTAACGTACCAGCAGGGGACCGGGGAGCTGTTTTTT. It encodes CASSLTYQQGTGELFF.

The V gene is TRBV10-3, the J gene TRBJ2-1, with 11 bases lining up with TRBD2. The CDR3 runs 13 residues. Germline V lookup: CDR1 ENHRY, CDR2 SYGVKD. The trim removed 8 bases at V and 5 bases at J, leaving 2 bases unmatched. CDR3 nucleotides: TGTGCCATCCAACTAGCGGGGGACAATGAGCAGTTCTTC. As protein: CAIQLAGDNEQFF.

The chain combines TRBV3-1 with TRBJ2-3; 11 nucleotides agree with TRBD2. V gave up 1 base and J gave up 7 bases; unmatched junction bases: 7. The CDR3 spans 16 residues. Per the germline V gene, CDR1 is LGHDT and CDR2 is YNNKEL (reference sequence). The CDR3 DNA sequence: TGTGCCAGCAGCCAAGTAGGGACTAGCGGTCGGAATACGCAGTATTTT. Translated: CASSQVGTSGRNTQYF.

The V gene is TRBV29-1, the J gene TRBJ1-1; D unclear. CDR3 length: 14 residues. The V gene lost 4 bases and the J gene lost 0 bases, with 12 bases spanning the gap. Germline CDR1 reads SQVTM; CDR2 reads ANQGSEA. Here the CDR3 DNA reads TGCAGCGTTGCGAAGGAACGGATGAACACTGAAGCTTTCTTT. This codes for CSVAKERMNTEAFF.

This clonotype was found a few times. Here the CDR3 DNA reads TGCGCCAGCAGCCTCGCAGGGGCGCAGGTCTCTGGGGCCAACGTCCTGACTTTC. Protein: CASSLAGAQVSGANVLTF. V and J are TRBV4-3 and TRBJ2-6, with a possible D match to TRBD1 (6 bases). Germline V gene sequence: CDR1 LGHNA, CDR2 YSLEER. V lost 4 bases, J lost 0 bases, and 16 bases lay in between. The CDR3 has 18 residues.

This clonotype appeared a few times. This sequence joins TRBV11-2 and TRBJ2-2; D may be TRBD2 (5 bases). From germline, CDR1 is SGHAT and CDR2 FQNNGV. V lost 4 bases and J lost 2, with 20 bases in between. This CDR3 contains 18 residues. CDR3 DNA sequence: TGTGCCAGCAGCTGGTCCCGACTAACCCCTACAAACACCGGGGAGCTGTTTTTT. It codes for CASSWSRLTPTNTGELFF.

The gene calls are TRBV7-2 and TRBJ2-1, with D uncertain. Trimming cost V 2 bases and J 10 bases, with 15 bases left between them. The CDR3 length is 14 residues. Germline V gives CDR1 SGHTA, CDR2 FQGNSA. CDR3 nucleotide sequence: TGTGCCAGCAGCTTACAATCAATTGGCGTGGAGCAGTTCTTC. As protein: CASSLQSIGVEQFF.

This chain joins TRBV18 and TRBJ2-1; the D gene is possibly TRBD2 (7 bases). The CDR3 covers 15 residues. Trimming pared 1 base from V and 9 bases from J, leaving 16 bases between. Germline V lookup: CDR1 KGHSH, CDR2 LQKENI. The CDR3 loop reads CASSPLNGLGGEQFF. In nucleotides, the CDR3 is TGTGCCAGCTCACCACTAAACGGACTAGGGGGTGAGCAGTTCTTC.

The chain links TRBV20-1 to TRBJ2-7, with D possibly called TRBD1 or TRBD2 (5 bases each). The CDR3 is made up of 15 amino acids. Trimming took 3 bases from V and 3 from J, leaving 18 bases between them. Per germline, CDR1 DFQATT and CDR2 SNEGSKA (reference sequence). DNA for the CDR3: TGCAGTGCTAGCAGAAATCGTCCGGGGCTCTACGAGCAGTACTTC. Its protein is CSASRNRPGLYEQYF.

V usage is TRBV7-2 and J usage is TRBJ1-2, with D hard to call. The germline gives CDR1 SGHTA, CDR2 FQGNSA. This CDR3 is 15 amino acids long. With 3 bases removed from V and 5 bases from J, the gap between germline ends came to 16 bases. CDR3 sequence: CASSFAGSSDYGYTF. CDR3 nucleotides: TGTGCCAGCAGCTTCGCGGGGAGCTCGGATTATGGCTACACCTTC.

The chain recombines TRBV19 with TRBJ2-2; D is perhaps TRBD1 (6 bases). The CDR3 is 17 residues long. V was pared by 5 bases and J by 6 bases, with 22 bases between. Germline loops: CDR1 LNHDA, CDR2 SQIVND (reference sequence). The CDR3 region has the DNA TGTGCCAGTAGTCCCACAGAGGAGCCATGGGGGCCCGGGGAGCTGTTTTTT. As protein: CASSPTEEPWGPGELFF.

This clonotype showed up just once. The rearrangement links TRBV7-9 to TRBJ2-5; TRBD1 aligns across 8 bases. There are 14 residues in the CDR3. Germline V gene lookup returns CDR1 SEHNR and CDR2 FQNEAQ (reference sequence). Trimming removed 5 bases from V and 3 bases from J; junction bases left unmatched: 5. The CDR3 is CASSIPTGEETQYF. CDR3 nucleotides: TGTGCCAGCAGCATCCCGACAGGGGAAGAGACCCAGTACTTC.

The chain uses TRBV6-2 or TRBV6-3 and TRBJ2-1, with 9 positions matching TRBD2. CDR1 and CDR2 from the germline V gene are MNHEY and SVGEGT. This CDR3 comprises 15 residues. Losses at the gene ends were 5 bases for V and 2 bases for J; bases not matched to a gene: 4. The CDR3 reads CASSQSGRTYNEQFF. Here the CDR3 DNA reads TGTGCCAGCAGTCAAAGCGGGAGGACCTACAATGAGCAGTTCTTC.